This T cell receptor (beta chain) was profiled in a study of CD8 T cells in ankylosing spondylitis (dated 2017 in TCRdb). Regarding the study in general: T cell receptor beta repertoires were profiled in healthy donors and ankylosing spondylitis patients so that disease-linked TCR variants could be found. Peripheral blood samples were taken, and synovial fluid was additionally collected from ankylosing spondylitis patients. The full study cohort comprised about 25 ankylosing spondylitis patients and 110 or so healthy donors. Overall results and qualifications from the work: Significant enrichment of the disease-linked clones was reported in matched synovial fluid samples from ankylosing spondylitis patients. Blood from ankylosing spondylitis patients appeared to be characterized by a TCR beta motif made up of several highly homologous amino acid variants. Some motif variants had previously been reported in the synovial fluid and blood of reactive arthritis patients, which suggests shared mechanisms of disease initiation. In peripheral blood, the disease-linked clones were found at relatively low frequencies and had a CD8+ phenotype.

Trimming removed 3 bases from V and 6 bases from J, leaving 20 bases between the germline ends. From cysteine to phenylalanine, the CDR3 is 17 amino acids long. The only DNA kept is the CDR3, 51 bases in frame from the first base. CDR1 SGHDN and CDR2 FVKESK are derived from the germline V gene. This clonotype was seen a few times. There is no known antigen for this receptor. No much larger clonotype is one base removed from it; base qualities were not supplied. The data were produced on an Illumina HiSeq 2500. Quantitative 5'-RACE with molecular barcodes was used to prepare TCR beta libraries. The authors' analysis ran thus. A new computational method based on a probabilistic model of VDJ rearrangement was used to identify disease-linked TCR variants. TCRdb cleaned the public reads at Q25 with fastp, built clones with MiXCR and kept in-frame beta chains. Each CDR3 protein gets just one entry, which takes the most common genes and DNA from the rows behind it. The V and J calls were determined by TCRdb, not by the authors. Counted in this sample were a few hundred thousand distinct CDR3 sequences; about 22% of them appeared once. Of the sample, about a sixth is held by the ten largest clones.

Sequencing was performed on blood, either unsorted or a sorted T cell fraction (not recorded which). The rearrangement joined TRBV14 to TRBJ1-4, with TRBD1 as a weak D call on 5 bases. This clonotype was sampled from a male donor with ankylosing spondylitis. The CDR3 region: CASSHLAQGNHHEKLFF. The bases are TGTGCCAGCAGCCACCTCGCCCAGGGTAACCATCATGAAAAACTGTTTTTT.